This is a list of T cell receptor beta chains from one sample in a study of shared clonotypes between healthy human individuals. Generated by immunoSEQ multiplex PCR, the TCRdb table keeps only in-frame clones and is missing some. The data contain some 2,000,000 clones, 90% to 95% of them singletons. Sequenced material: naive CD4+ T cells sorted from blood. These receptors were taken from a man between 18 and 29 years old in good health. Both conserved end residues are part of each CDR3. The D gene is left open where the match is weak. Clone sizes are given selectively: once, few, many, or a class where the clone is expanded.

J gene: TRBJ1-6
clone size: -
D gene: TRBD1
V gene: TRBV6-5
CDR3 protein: CASRDRANSPLHF
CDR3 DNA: TGTGCCAGCCGGGACAGGGCCAATTCACCCCTCCACTTT

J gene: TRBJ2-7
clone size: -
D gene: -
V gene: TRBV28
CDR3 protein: CASRTQGFEQYF
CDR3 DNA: TGTGCCAGCAGAACTCAGGGGTTCGAGCAGTACTTC

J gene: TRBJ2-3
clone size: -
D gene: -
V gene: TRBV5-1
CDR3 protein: CASSLKAVGDTQYF
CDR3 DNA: TGCGCCAGCAGCTTGAAAGCGGTGGGAGATACGCAGTATTTT

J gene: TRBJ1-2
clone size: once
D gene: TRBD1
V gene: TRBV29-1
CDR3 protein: CSAQGGPRYGYTF
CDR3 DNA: TGCAGCGCCCAGGGGGGGCCCCGCTATGGCTACACCTTC

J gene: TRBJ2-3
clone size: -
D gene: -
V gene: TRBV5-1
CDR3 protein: CASSSDGELEYF
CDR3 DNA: TGCGCCAGCAGCTCCGACGGGGAACTAGAGTATTTT

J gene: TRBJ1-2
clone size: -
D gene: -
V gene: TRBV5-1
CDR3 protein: CASSLAGRDGYTF
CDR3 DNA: TGCGCCAGCAGCTTGGCCGGCAGGGACGGCTACACCTTC

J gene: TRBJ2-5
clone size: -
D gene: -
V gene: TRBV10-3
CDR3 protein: CAISDTGRETQYF
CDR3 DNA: TGTGCCATCAGTGACACGGGAAGGGAGACCCAGTACTTC

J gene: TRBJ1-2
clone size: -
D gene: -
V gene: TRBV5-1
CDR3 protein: CASSLEAGANYGYTF
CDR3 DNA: TGCGCCAGCAGCTTGGAAGCAGGAGCTAACTATGGCTACACCTTC

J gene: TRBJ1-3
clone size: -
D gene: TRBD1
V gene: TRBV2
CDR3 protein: CASSRDRGLGNTIYF
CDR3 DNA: TGTGCCAGCAGTCGAGACAGGGGGCTAGGAAACACCATATATTTT

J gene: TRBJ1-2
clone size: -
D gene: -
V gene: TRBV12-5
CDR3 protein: CASGPNQPGRINYGYTF
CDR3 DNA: TGTGCTAGTGGCCCCAACCAGCCGGGACGGATTAACTATGGCTACACCTTC

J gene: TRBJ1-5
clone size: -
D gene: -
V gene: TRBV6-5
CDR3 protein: CASSYSRGQPQHF
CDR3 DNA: TGTGCCAGCAGTTACTCGCGAGGTCAGCCCCAGCATTTT

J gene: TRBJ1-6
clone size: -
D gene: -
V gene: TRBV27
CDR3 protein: CASSLVAGAGVNSPLHF
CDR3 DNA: TGTGCCAGCAGTTTAGTAGCGGGGGCAGGCGTAAATTCACCCCTCCACTTT

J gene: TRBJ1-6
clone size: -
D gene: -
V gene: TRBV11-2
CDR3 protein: CASSTTNSPLHF
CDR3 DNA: TGTGCCAGCAGCACCACCAATTCACCCCTCCACTTT

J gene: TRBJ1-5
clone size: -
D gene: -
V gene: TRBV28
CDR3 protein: CASSSGGRPYSNQPQHF
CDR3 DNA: TGTGCCAGCAGTTCGGGCGGACGACCTTATAGCAATCAGCCCCAGCATTTT

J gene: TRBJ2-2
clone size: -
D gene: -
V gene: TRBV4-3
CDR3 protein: CASSQSESGELFF
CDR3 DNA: TGCGCCAGCAGCCAATCGGAGTCCGGGGAGCTGTTTTTT

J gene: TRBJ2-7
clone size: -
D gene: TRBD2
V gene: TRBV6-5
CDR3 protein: CASAGTSVSYEQYF
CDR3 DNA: TGTGCCAGTGCCGGGACTAGCGTTTCCTACGAGCAGTACTTC

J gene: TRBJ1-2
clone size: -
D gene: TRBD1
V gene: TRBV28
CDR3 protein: CASSLIGTGGGYTF
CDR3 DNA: TGTGCCAGCAGTTTGATCGGGACAGGGGGTGGCTACACCTTC

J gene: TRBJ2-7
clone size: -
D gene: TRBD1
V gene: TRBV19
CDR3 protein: CASSIKGQGGYEQYF
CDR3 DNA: TGTGCCAGTAGTATTAAGGGACAGGGCGGCTACGAGCAGTACTTC

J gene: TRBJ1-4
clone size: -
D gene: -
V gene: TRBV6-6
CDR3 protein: CATNLSPDEKLFF
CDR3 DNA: TGTGCCACCAACTTATCTCCGGATGAAAAACTGTTTTTT

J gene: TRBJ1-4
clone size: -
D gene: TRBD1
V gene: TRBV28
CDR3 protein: CASSRAGGSTNEKLFF
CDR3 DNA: TGTGCCAGCAGTCGGGCAGGGGGGTCAACTAATGAAAAACTGTTTTTT

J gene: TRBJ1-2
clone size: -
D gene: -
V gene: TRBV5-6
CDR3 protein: CASERRRGNSYGYTF
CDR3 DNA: TGTGCCAGCGAGAGGAGGAGGGGAAACAGCTATGGCTACACCTTC

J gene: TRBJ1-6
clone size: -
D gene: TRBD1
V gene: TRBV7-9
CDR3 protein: CASSLAAGTGHSPLHF
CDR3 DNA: TGTGCCAGCAGCTTAGCTGCCGGGACAGGCCATTCACCCCTCCACTTT

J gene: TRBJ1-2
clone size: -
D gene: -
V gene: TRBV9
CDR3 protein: CASSVDTPNYGYTF
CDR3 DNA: TGTGCCAGCAGCGTGGACACCCCTAACTATGGCTACACCTTC

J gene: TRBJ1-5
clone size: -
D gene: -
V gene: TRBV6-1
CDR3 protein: CAGGQRAASNQPQHF
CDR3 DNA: TGTGCCGGAGGACAAAGGGCAGCAAGCAATCAGCCCCAGCATTTT

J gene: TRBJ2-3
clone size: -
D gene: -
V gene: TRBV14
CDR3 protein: CASSRSSGDWDTQYF
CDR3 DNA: TGTGCCAGCAGCCGATCGAGTGGGGACTGGGATACGCAGTATTTT

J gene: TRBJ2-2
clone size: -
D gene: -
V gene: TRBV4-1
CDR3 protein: CASSLTWQVNTGELFF
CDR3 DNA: TGCGCCAGCAGCCTAACTTGGCAGGTGAACACCGGGGAGCTGTTTTTT

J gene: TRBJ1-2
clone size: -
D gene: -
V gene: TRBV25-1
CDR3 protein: CASSETGPPYTF
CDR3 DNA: TGTGCCAGCAGTGAGACAGGTCCGCCCTACACCTTC

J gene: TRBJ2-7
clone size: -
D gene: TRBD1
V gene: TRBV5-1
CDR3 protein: CASSLGVGPRAGGYEQYF
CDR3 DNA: TGCGCCAGCAGCTTGGGAGTTGGCCCAAGGGCAGGGGGCTACGAGCAGTACTTC

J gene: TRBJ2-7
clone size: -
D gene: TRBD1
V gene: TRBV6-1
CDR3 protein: CASQDRAAPQYF
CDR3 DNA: TGTGCCAGCCAAGACAGGGCCGCTCCCCAGTACTTC

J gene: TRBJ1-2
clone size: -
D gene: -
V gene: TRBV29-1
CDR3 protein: CSVESSGGPYGYTF
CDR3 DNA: TGCAGCGTTGAATCTTCCGGGGGACCCTATGGCTACACCTTC

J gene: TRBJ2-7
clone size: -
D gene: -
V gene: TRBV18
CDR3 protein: CASSPSYPDVLGEQYF
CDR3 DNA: TGTGCCAGCTCACCTTCGTATCCCGACGTCCTAGGCGAGCAGTACTTC

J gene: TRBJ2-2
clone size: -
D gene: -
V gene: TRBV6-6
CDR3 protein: CASSSLGTGELFF
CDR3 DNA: TGTGCCAGCAGTTCCCTAGGCACCGGGGAGCTGTTTTTT

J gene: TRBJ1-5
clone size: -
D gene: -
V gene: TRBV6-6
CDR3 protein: CASSSSGNWPQHF
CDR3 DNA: TGTGCCAGCAGTTCCTCGGGGAATTGGCCCCAGCATTTT

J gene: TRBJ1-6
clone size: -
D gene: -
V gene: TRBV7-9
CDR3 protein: CASSSRSAGPNSPLHF
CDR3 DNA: TGTGCCAGCAGCTCTCGTTCGGCAGGGCCAAACTCACCCCTCCACTTT

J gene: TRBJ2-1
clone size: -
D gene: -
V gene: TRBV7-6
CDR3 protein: CASSLEWDEQFF
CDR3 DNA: TGTGCCAGCAGCTTAGAATGGGATGAGCAGTTCTTC

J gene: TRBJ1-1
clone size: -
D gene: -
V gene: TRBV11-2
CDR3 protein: CASSSYRDTEAFF
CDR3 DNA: TGTGCCAGCAGTTCATACAGGGACACTGAAGCTTTCTTT

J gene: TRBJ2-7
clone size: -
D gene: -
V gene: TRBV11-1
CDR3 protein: CASSLVPGQQYF
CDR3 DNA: TGTGCCAGCAGCTTAGTTCCCGGGCAGCAGTACTTC

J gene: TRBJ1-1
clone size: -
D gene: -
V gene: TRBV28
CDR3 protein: CASSERGTEAFF
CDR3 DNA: TGTGCCAGCAGTGAGCGGGGCACTGAAGCTTTCTTT

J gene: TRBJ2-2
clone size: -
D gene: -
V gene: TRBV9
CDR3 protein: CASSVGQNTGELFF
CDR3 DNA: TGTGCCAGCAGCGTTGGACAGAACACCGGGGAGCTGTTTTTT

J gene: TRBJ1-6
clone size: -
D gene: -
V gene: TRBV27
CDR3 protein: CASREDRAYNSPLHF
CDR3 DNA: TGTGCCAGCAGAGAGGACAGAGCATATAATTCACCCCTCCACTTT

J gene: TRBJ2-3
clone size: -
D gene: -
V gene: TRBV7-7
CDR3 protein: CASSTHFGTQYF
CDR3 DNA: TGTGCTAGCAGCACTCACTTTGGTACGCAGTATTTT

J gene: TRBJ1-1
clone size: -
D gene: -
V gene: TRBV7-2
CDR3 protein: CASSIGDKNTEAFF
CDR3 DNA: TGTGCCAGCAGCATCGGGGACAAGAACACTGAAGCTTTCTTT

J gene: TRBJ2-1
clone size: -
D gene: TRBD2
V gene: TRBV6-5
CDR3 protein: CASSSGTSAYNEQFF
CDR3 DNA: TGTGCCAGCAGTAGCGGGACTAGCGCTTACAATGAGCAGTTCTTC

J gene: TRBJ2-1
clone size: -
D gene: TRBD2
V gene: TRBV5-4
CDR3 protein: CASSLAGGTSSYNEQFF
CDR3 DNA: TGTGCCAGCAGCTTGGCCGGGGGGACTAGCTCCTACAATGAGCAGTTCTTC

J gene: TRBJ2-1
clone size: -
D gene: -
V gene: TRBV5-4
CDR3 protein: CASSLDPRGSYNEQFF
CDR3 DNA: TGTGCCAGCAGCTTGGACCCTAGAGGATCCTACAATGAGCAGTTCTTC

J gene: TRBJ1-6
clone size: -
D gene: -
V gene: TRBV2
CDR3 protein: CASNDRLTSPLHF
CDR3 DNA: TGTGCCAGCAATGACAGATTAACTTCACCCCTCCACTTT

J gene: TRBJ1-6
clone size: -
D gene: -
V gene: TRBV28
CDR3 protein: CASRSQKLGPLHF
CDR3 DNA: TGTGCCAGCAGGTCCCAGAAATTGGGACCCCTCCACTTT

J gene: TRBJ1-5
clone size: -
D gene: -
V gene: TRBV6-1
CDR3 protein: CASSEPSAQEVGHF
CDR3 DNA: TGTGCCAGCAGTGAACCCTCTGCACAGGAGGTTGGTCATTTT

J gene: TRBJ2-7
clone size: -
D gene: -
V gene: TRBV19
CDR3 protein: CASSDRQIKYF
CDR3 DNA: TGTGCCAGTAGTGACCGACAGATAAAGTACTTC

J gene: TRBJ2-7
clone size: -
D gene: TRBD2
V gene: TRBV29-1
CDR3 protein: CSVKLAGDEQYF
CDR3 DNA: TGCAGCGTTAAGCTAGCGGGAGACGAGCAGTACTTC

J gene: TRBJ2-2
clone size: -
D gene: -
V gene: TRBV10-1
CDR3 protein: CASSAGTGELFF
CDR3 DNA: TGCGCCAGCAGTGCGGGCACCGGGGAGCTGTTTTTT

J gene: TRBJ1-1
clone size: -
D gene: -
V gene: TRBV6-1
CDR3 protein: CASSAPGIPRTEAFF
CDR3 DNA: TGTGCCAGCAGTGCTCCCGGGATCCCTAGGACTGAAGCTTTCTTT

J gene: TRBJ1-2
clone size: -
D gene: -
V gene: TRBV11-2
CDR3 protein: CASSLEGVYGYTF
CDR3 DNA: TGTGCCAGCAGCTTAGAAGGGGTGTACGGCTACACCTTC

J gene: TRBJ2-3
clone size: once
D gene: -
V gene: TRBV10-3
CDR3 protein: CAISESNIPDTQYF
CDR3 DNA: TGTGCCATCAGTGAGTCGAATATACCAGATACGCAGTATTTT

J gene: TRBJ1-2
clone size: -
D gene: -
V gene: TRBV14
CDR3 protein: CASSFAGGSPSTNYGYTF
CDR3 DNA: TGTGCCAGCAGCTTCGCCGGGGGCTCCCCGTCCACGAACTATGGCTACACCTTC

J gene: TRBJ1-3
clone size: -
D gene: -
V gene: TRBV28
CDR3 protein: CASSLMEGFSGNTIYF
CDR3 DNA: TGTGCCAGCAGTTTAATGGAAGGTTTCTCTGGAAACACCATATATTTT

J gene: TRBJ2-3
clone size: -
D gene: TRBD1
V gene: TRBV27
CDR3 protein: CASSSKLRDRADTQYF
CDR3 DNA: TGTGCCAGCAGTTCGAAACTCCGGGACAGAGCAGATACGCAGTATTTT

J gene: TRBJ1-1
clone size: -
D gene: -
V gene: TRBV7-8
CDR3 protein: CASSLSWGPRRADTEAFF
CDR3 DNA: TGTGCCAGCAGCTTATCTTGGGGCCCGAGAAGGGCGGACACTGAAGCTTTCTTT

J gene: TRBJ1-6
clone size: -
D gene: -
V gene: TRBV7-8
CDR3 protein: CASSLLISRVESPLHF
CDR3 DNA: TGTGCCAGCAGCTTATTGATCAGCAGGGTAGAATCACCCCTCCACTTT

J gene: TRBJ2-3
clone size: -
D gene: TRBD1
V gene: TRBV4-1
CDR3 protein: CASTADRGQTDTQYF
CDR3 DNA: TGCGCCAGCACCGCCGACAGGGGGCAAACAGATACGCAGTATTTT